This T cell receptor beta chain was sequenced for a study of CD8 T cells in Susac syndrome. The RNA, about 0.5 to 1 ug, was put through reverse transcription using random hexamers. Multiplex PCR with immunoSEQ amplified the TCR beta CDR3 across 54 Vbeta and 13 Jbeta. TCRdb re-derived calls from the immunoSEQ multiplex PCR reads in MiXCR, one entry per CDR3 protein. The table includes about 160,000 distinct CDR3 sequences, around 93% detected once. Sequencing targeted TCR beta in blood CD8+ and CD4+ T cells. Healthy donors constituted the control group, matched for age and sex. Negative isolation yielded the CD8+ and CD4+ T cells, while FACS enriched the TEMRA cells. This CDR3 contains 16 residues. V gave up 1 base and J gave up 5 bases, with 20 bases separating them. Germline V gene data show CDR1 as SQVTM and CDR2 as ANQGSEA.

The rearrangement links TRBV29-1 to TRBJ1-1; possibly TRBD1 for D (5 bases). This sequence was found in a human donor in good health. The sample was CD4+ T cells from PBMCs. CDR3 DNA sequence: TGCAGCGTTGAAGCTGGAGGAGGGGTATTTGTTACTGAAGCTTTCTTT. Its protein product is CSVEAGGGVFVTEAFF.